The clone carrying this T cell receptor (beta chain) occurred a few times. Its antigen is currently unknown. The sample originates from a study of T-cell reconstitution after alpha-beta-depleted transplantation in children. General study points: Alpha-beta T cells about two months after transplant reportedly derived from several hundred expanded graft clones. After one year, T-cell counts and TCRbeta diversity mostly came from new T cells. The study traced high day-60 TCRbeta diversity in some patients to surviving recipient T cells and thymic progenitors.

V was clipped by 5 bases and J by 9 bases; unmatched bases: 9. CDR1 is SGHVS and CDR2 is FQNEAQ in the germline V gene. The CDR3 totals 15 residues. Unique molecular identifiers were used to barcode this TCRbeta library. TCRdb reanalysed the PCR reads using MiXCR and keeps one entry per CDR3 protein. The sample shows around 70,000 distinct CDR3 sequences, approximately 10% of them seen only once. V is TRBV7-8 and J is TRBJ2-1; 11 bases map to TRBD2. The receptor comes from a boy between 10 and 17 years old with acute myeloid leukemia, due to receive a stem cell transplant. The input for sequencing was PBMCs, taken before TCRalphabeta/CD19-depleted stem cell transplant. The CDR3 is CASSGALAGGSEQFF. DNA of the CDR3: TGTGCCAGCAGCGGAGCCCTAGCGGGAGGCAGTGAGCAGTTCTTC.